This T cell receptor beta chain came from a study of response to subunit inactivated influenza vaccine. There are many counts of this clonotype. The V end was cut by 6 bases, the J end by 6 bases, with 12 bases between. CDR3 size: 14 residues. From germline, CDR1 is MNHNS and CDR2 SASEGT. Each CDR3 protein gets one entry after TCRdb re-called the RT-PCR reads with MiXCR. The repertoire has fewer than 700,000 distinct CDR3 sequences, around 13% of them found once; the top ten carry under 15%. The sample here was PBMCs from blood, taken about 40 days after vaccination. This chain uses TRBV6-1 with TRBJ1-6; possible D gene TRBD1, 5 bases. This TCR was recovered from a man aged 45-60 years who received an inactivated influenza vaccine. The CDR3 DNA is TGTGCCAGCAGGGTGGGACGGATTAATTCACCCCTCCACTTT. Protein: CASRVGRINSPLHF.